The clone carrying this TCR beta chain appeared a single time. Its antigen is currently unknown. The same CDR3 also results from other DNA sequences found in this sample. These data come from a study of cytomegalovirus exposure and HLA in healthy donors. Whole-study findings and limits: It was likely that a cluster of highly shared sequence variants was a sequencing artifact. Earlier analysis yielded a pattern in which most TCR beta V segments were productive about 90% or about 30% of the time. Diagnosis of cytomegalovirus status made by the classifier reportedly showed high specificity and sensitivity.

Germline V lookup: CDR1 SGHRS, CDR2 YFSETQ. The CDR3 is 15 residues long. The V gene end was trimmed by 4 bases and the J gene end by 2 bases; junction bases not matched to a gene: 4. The PCR ran on 60 Vbeta and 13 Jbeta primers. Method: immunoSEQ multiplex PCR; TCRdb's copy keeps in-frame clones and lacks some. The table has some 200,000 clones, 75% to 85% seen once. The clonotype comes from a woman aged 45-65 years in good health and CMV-seropositive. V and J are TRBV5-1 and TRBJ2-1; 9 bases line up with TRBD2. Sequenced material: PBMCs. CDR3 region: CASSLVAGAYNEQFF. The CDR3 DNA is TGCGCCAGCAGCCTCGTAGCGGGAGCCTACAATGAGCAGTTCTTC.